This T cell receptor beta chain was observed in a study of CD8+ T cells in alopecia areata. Background on the study: Among treated patients, oral tofacitinib was administered at 5 to 10 mg twice daily.

It was cDNA, reverse transcribed from extracted RNA, that served as the sequencing template. The protocol was immunoSEQ multiplex PCR, while the TCRdb copy is restricted to in-frame clones and leaves out a portion. This table has some 130,000 clones, almost 50% appearing once. Turning to this clone: The antigen remains unidentified.

This CDR3 region has 16 residues. The V segment lost 0 bases and the J segment 4 bases; nucleotides outside the gene matches: 7. Germline V gene lookup returns CDR1 SGHDN and CDR2 FVKESK. Findings of the study overall: Scalp sample sequencing also detects resident alphabeta T cells of normal skin.

The sequencing here drew on CD8+ T cells sorted from blood, taken at week 0. The rearrangement uses TRBV14 and TRBJ2-7; 9 bases match TRBD1. This clonotype originated in a human donor with alopecia areata. Here the CDR3 DNA reads TGTGCCAGCAGCCAAGATCCGGGACAGGGTCTATACGAGCAGTACTTC. Protein product: CASSQDPGQGLYEQYF.